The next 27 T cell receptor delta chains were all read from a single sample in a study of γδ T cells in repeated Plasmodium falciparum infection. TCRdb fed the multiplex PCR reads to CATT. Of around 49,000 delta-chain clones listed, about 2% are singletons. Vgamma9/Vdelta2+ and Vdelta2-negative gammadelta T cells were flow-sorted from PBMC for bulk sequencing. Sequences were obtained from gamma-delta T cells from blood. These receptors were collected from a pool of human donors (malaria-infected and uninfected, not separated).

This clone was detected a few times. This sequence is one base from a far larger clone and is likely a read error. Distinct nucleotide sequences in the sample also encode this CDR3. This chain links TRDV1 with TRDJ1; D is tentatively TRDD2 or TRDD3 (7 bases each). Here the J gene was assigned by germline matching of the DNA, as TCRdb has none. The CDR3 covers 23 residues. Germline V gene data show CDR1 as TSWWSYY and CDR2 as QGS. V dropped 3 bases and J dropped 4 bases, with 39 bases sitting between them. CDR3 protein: CALGDTLQFSYVRGIVTYDKLIF. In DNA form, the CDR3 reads TGTGCTCTTGGGGACACCTTACAGTTTTCCTACGTCCGGGGGATTGTAACTTACGATAAACTCATCTTT.

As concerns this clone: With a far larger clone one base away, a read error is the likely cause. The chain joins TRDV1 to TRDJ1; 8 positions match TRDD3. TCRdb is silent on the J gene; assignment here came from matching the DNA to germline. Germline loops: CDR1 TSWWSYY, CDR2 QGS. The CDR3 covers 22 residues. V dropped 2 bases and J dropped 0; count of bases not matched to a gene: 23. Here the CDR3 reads CALGERASPGIRVRRYTDKLIF. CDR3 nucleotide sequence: TGTGCTCTTGGGGAAAGGGCTTCCCCCGGGATACGCGTACGGAGGTACACCGATAAACTCATCTTT.

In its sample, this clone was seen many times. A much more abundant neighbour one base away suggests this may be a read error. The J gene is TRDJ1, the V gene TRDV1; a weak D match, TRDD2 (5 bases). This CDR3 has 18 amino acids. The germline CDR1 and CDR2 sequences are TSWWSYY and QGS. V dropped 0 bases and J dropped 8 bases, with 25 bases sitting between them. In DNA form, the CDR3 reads TGTGCTCTTGGGGAACTAGCCGGGCCCCTACCCTACGCCGGGAAACTCATCTTT. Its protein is CALGELAGPLPYAGKLIF.

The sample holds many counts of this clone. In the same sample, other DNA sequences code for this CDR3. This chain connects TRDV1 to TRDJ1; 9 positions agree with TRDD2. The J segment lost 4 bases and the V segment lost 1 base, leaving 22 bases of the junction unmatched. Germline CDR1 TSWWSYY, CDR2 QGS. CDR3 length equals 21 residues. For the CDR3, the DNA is TGTGCTCTTGGGGAACCTACCCTTACTCCTTCCTACTGGGGAGGGGGCGATAAACTCATCTTT. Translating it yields CALGEPTLTPSYWGGGDKLIF.

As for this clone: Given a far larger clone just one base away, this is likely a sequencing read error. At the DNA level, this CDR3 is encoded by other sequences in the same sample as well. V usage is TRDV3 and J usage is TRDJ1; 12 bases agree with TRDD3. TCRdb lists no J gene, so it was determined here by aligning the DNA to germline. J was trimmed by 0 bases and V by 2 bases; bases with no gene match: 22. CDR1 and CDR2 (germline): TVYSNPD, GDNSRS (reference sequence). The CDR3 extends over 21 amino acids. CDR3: CAFPIPPKAGGYGKYTDKLIF. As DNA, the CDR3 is TGTGCCTTTCCGATTCCTCCTAAAGCTGGGGGATACGGAAAGTACACCGATAAACTCATCTTT.

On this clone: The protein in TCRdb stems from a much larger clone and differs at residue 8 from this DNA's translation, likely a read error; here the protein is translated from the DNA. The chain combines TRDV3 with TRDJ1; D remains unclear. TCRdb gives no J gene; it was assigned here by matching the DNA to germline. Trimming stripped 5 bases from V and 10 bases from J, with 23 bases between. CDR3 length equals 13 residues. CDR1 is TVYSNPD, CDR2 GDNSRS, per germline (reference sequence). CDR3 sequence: CAKRGRIEDGLIF. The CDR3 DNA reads TGTGCCAAACGAGGGAGGATTGAGGATGGACTCATCTTT. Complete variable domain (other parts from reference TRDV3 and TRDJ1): CDKVTQSSPDQTVASGSEVVLLCTYDTVYSNPDLFWYRIRPDYSFQFVFYGDNSRSEGADFTQGRFSVKHILTQKAFHLVISPVRTEDSATYYCAKRGRIEDGLIFGKGTRVTVEP.

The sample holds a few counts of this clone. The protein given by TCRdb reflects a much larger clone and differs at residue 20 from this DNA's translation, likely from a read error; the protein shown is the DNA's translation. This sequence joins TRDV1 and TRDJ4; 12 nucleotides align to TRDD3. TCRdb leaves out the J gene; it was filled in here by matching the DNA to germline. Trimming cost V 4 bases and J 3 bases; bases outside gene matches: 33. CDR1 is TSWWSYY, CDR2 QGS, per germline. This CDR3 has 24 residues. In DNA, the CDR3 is TGTGCTCTTGGGGTCGACTTCCTCCGGGGATACTGGGGGATACACCGAGAATGGCCCGGACCCCTGATCTTT. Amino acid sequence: CALGVDFLRGYWGIHREWPGPLIF.

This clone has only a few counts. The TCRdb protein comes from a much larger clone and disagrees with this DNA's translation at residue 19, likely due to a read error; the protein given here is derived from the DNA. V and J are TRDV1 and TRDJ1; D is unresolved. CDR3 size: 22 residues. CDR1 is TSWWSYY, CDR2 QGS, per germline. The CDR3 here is CALGTAPKMPRDRALGTDELIF. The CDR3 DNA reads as TGTGCTCTTGGGACCGCTCCCAAAATGCCGCGTGATAGGGCACTCGGGACCGATGAACTCATCTTT.

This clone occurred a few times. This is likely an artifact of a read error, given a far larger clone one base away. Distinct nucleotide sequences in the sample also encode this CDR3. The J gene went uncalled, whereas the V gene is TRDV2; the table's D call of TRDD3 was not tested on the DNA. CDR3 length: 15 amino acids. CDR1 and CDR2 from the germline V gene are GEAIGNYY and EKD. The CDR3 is CACDALTGGSGGLIF. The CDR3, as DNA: TGTGCCTGTGACGCCCTTACTGGGGGCTCCGGGGGACTAATCTTT.

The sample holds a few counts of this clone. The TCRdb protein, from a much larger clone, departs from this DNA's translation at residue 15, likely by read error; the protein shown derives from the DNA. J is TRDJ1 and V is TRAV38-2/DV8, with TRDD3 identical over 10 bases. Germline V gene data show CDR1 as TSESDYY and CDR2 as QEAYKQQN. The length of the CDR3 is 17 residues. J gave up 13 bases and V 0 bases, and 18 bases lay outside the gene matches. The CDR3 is CAYRSAGPYWGMDEPIF. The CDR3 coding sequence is TGTGCTTATAGGAGCGCGGGACCGTACTGGGGGATGGACGAACCCATCTTT.

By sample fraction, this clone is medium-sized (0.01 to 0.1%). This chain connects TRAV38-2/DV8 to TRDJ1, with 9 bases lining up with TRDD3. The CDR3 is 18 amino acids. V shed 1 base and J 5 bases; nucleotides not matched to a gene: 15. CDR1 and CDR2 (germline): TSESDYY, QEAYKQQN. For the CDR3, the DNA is TGTGCTTATAGGAGCTCTGAGGACCCCTACTGGGGGAGAGATAAACTCATCTTT. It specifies CAYRSSEDPYWGRDKLIF.

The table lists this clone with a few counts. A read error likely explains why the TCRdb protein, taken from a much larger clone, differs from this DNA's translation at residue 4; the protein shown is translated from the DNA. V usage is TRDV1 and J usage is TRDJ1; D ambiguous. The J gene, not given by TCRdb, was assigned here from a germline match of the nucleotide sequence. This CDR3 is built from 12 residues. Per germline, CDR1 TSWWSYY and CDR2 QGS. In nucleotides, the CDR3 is TGTGCTCTTGTGGAACCCCGAGGCGAACTCATCTTT. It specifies CALVEPRGELIF.

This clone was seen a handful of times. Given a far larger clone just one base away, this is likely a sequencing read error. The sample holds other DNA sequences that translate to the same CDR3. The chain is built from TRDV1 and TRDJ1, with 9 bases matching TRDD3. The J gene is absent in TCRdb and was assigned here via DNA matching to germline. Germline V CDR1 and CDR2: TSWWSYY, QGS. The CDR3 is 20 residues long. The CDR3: CALGELILRPGGFYTDKLIF. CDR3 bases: TGCGCTCTTGGGGAACTCATCCTACGCCCTGGGGGATTCTACACCGATAAACTCATCTTT.

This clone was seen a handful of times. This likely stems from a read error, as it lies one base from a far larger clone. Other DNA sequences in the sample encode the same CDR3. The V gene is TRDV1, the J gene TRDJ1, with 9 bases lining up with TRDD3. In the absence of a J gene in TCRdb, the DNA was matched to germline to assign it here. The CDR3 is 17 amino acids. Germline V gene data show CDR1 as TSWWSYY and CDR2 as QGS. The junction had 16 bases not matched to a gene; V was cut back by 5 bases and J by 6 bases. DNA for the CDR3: TGTGCTCTTGGGAACCCCTCGGGACTGGGGGACCGACATAAACTCATCTTT. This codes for CALGNPSGLGDRHKLIF.

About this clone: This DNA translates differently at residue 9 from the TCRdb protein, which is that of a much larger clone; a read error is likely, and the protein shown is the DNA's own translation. CDR3 nucleotide sequence: TGTGCCTGTGACCTACTGGGGGATACTAAACTCATCTTT. Protein: CACDLLGDTKLIF. This rearrangement joins TRDV2 to TRDJ1; TRDD3 aligns across 12 bases. The J gene, absent from TCRdb, was called here by matching the DNA to germline. There are 13 residues in the CDR3. V was clipped by 3 bases and J by 7 bases; unmatched bases: 2. Germline-derived CDR1 and CDR2 are GEAIGNYY and EKD.

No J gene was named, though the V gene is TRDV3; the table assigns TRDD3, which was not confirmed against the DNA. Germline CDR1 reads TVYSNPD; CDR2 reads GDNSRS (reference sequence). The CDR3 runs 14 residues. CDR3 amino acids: CAVLWGINPDKPIF. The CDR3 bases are TGTGCCGTACTATGGGGGATAAATCCAGATAAACCCATCTTT.

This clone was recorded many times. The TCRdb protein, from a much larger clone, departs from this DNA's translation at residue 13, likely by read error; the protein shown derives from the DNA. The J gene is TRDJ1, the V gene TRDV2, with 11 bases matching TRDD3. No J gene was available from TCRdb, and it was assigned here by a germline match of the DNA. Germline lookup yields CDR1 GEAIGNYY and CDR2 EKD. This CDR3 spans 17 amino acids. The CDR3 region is CACDTLGDTSYTGKLIF. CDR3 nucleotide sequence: TGTGCCTGTGACACTCTGGGGGATACTTCGTACACCGGTAAACTCATCTTT.

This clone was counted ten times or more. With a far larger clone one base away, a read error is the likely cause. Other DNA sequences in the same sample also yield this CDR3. The CDR3 here is CALGKPYWGIAGTDKLIF. CDR3 nucleotide sequence: TGTGCTCTTGGAAAACCGTACTGGGGGATAGCGGGCACCGATAAACTCATCTTT. The genes are TRDV1 and TRDJ1; 11 nucleotides align to TRDD3. No J gene was available from TCRdb, and it was assigned here by a germline match of the DNA. The CDR3 sequence is 18 residues long. V gave up 6 bases and J gave up 1 base; unmatched junction bases: 13. Germline CDR1 TSWWSYY, CDR2 QGS.

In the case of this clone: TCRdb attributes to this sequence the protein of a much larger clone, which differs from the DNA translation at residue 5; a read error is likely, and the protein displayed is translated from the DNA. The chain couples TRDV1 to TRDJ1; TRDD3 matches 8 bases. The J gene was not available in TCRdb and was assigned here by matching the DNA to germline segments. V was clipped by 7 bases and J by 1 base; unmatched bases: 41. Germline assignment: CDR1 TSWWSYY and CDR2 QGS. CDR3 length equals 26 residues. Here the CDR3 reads CALAGHEVLSSTGGVIGFKPTDKLIF. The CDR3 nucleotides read TGTGCTCTTGCGGGACATGAGGTCCTATCTAGTACTGGGGGTGTTATTGGATTCAAGCCCACCGATAAACTCATCTTT.

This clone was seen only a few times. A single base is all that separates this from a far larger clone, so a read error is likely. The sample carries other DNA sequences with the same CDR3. The CDR3 spells CALGELPFRYWGTSYTDKLIF. CDR3 nucleotide sequence: TGTGCTCTTGGGGAACTCCCCTTCAGGTACTGGGGGACCTCGTACACCGATAAACTCATCTTT. This chain joins TRDV1 and TRDJ1; 9 bases match TRDD3. TCRdb gives no J gene; it was assigned here by matching the DNA to germline. V gave up 0 bases and J gave up 0 bases; unmatched junction bases: 17. Per the germline V gene, CDR1 is TSWWSYY and CDR2 is QGS. The CDR3 has 21 residues.

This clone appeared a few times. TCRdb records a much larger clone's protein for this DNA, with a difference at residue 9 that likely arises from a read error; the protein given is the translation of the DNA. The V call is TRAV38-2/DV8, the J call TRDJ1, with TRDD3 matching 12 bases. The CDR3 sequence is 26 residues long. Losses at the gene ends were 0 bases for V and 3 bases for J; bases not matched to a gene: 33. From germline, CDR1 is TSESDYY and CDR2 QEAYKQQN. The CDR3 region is CAYRSAWARPLKDRYWGIPISDKLIF. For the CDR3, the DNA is TGTGCTTATAGGAGCGCGTGGGCCCGTCCTCTCAAAGACCGGTACTGGGGGATACCAATCTCCGATAAACTCATCTTT.

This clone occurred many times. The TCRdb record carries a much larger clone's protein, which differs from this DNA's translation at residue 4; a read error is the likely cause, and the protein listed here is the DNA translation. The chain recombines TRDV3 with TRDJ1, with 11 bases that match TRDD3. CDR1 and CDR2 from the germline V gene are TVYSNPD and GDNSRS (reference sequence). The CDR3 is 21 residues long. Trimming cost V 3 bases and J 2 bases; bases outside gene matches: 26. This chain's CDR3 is CAFSRGLPRNWGIVATDKLIF. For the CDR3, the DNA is TGTGCCTTCTCGCGGGGCCTTCCCCGAAACTGGGGGATAGTAGCGACCGATAAACTCATCTTT.

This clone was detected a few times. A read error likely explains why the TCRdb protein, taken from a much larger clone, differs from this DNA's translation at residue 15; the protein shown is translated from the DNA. Here the CDR3 DNA reads TGTGCCTTTCTCTCAGCTTCCTACTTCTTCACTGGGGGATTCTTTACCGATAAACTCATCTTT. Translation: CAFLSASYFFTGGFFTDKLIF. The chain employs TRDV3 and TRDJ1, with TRDD3 matching 10 bases. The CDR3 has 21 amino acids. CDR1 is TVYSNPD, CDR2 GDNSRS, per germline (reference sequence). Trimming took 2 bases from V and 2 from J; bases not matched to a gene: 26.

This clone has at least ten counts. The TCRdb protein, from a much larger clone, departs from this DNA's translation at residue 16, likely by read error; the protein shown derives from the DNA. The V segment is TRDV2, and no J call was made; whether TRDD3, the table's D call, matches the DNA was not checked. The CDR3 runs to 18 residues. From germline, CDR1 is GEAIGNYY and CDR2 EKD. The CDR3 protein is CACDTITLGIRYTDKPIF. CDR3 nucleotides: TGTGCCTGTGACACAATTACACTGGGGATACGGTACACCGATAAACCCATCTTT.

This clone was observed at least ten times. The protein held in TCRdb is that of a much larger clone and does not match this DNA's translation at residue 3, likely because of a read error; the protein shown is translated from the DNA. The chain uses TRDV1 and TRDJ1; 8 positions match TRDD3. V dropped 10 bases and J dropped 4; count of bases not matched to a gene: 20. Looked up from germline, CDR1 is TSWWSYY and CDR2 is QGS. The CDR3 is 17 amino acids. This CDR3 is CAPGVPTNLGDLDKLIF. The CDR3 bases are TGTGCTCCTGGCGTCCCTACAAACCTGGGGGACCTCGATAAACTCATCTTT.

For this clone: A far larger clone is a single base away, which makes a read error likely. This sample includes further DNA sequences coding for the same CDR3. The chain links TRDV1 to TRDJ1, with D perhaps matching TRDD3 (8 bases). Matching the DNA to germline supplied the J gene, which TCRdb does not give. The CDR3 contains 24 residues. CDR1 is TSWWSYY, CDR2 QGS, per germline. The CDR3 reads CALGKFLLLPWGTKIPRYTDKLIF. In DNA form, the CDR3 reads TGTGCCCTGGGCAAATTCCTACTTCTTCCCTGGGGGACAAAAATCCCGAGGTACACCGATAAACTCATCTTT.

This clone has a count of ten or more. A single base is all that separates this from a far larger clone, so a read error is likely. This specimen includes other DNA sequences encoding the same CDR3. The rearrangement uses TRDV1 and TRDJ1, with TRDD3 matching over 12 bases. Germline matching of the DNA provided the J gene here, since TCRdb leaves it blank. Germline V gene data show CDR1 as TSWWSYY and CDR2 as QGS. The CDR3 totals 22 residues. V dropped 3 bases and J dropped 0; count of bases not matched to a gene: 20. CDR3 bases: TGTGCTCTTGGGGAGCTCTGCCCTCATCTACTGGGGGATACCATATACACCGATAAACTCATCTTT. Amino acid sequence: CALGELCPHLLGDTIYTDKLIF.